What follows are 19 T cell receptor beta chains derived from one specimen sequenced in a study of T cells in localized non-small cell lung cancer. Sequencing used immunoSEQ multiplex PCR; TCRdb keeps in-frame clones, though not all of them. The sample contains about 18,000 clones, roughly four fifths of which appear only once. The specimen was peripheral blood, collected before any cancer treatment. The origin of the receptors is a male donor at least 60 years old with stage I lung adenocarcinoma.

V is TRBV7-2 and J is TRBJ2-1; D is ambiguous. V lost 3 bases and J lost 8, with 14 bases in between. CDR1 is SGHTA, CDR2 FQGNSA, per germline. There are 14 residues in the CDR3. In DNA form, the CDR3 reads TGTGCCAGCAGCTTTCTCGGAGCCCGAGATGAGCAGTTCTTC. It translates to CASSFLGARDEQFF.

The V and J genes are TRBV14 and TRBJ1-6; TRBD1 is a possible D gene (6 bases). CDR1 SGHDN and CDR2 FVKESK come from the germline V gene. V was trimmed by 0 bases and J by 3 bases, leaving 15 bases between them. The CDR3 sequence is 18 residues long. CDR3 loop: CASSQDRRGAGYNSPLHF. In nucleotides, the CDR3 is TGTGCCAGCAGCCAAGATCGGAGGGGGGCAGGCTATAATTCACCCCTCCACTTT. Full variable domain (rest looked up from reference TRBV14 and TRBJ1-6): EAGVTQFPSHSVIEKGQTVTLRCDPISGHDNLYWYRRVMGKEIKFLLHFVKESKQDESGMPNNRFLAERTGGTYSTLKVQPAELEDSGVYFCASSQDRRGAGYNSPLHFGNGTRLTVT.

This chain links TRBV30 with TRBJ2-7; D is possibly TRBD2 (5 bases). The CDR3 has 12 residues. Between the trimmed V and J ends, which lost 0 bases and 5 bases, there was a span of 8 bases. The germline V gene encodes CDR1 GTSNPN and CDR2 SVGIG (reference sequence). The CDR3 loop is CAWSVRGNEQYF. The DNA of the CDR3 is TGTGCCTGGAGTGTACGGGGTAACGAGCAGTACTTC.

This clone has just a few counts. The chain is built from TRBV5-4 and TRBJ2-7; 9 bases match TRBD2. V shed 5 bases, J shed 5 bases, and the junction held 11 bases outside the gene matches. Germline CDR1 and CDR2: SGHNT and YYREEE (reference sequence). The CDR3 runs 15 residues. CDR3 sequence (DNA): TGTGCCAGCAGTTCTACGGGACTAGCTATGGACGAGCAGTACTTC. Its protein product is CASSSTGLAMDEQYF.

This clone was counted only a few times. This chain uses TRBV6-1 with TRBJ2-7; no firm D call. Germline lookup yields CDR1 MNHNS and CDR2 SASEGT. The CDR3 length is 14 residues. V lost 4 bases and J 0 bases, leaving 10 bases between the germline ends. The CDR3 is CASSGTWGSYEQYF. CDR3 nucleotides: TGTGCCAGCAGTGGTACATGGGGCTCCTACGAGCAGTACTTC.

CDR3 region: CASSLGLGEQFF. CDR3 nucleotide sequence: TGTGCCAGCAGTTTAGGGCTGGGTGAGCAGTTCTTC. J is TRBJ2-1 and V is TRBV28, with D hard to call. V was cut by 2 bases and J by 9 bases, with 8 bases left in between. CDR3 length: 12 residues. Germline CDR1 is MDHEN and CDR2 is SYDVKM.

The V gene is TRBV6-5, the J gene TRBJ2-1, with no clear D. The V and J ends lost 1 base and 0 bases respectively, with 7 bases between them. This CDR3 has 15 amino acids. CDR1 and CDR2 from the germline V gene are MNHEY and SVGAGI. CDR3 region: CASSYYGSSYNEQFF. CDR3 nucleotides: TGTGCCAGCAGTTACTATGGTAGCTCCTACAATGAGCAGTTCTTC.

The rearrangement joins TRBV10-3 to TRBJ2-7; a possible D gene is TRBD2 (5 bases). Germline V gene sequence: CDR1 ENHRY, CDR2 SYGVKD. The length of the CDR3 is 14 residues. Trimming cost V 6 bases and J 1 base, with 13 bases left between them. Here the CDR3 DNA reads TGTGCCATCAGCGGGGAGTTGAGGTCCTACGAGCAGTACTTC. Its translation is CAISGELRSYEQYF.

This sequence joins TRBV10-3 and TRBJ2-1; D unresolved. The CDR3 spans 16 residues. V shed 5 bases and J shed 6 bases, with 20 bases lying between them. Per the germline V gene, CDR1 is ENHRY and CDR2 is SYGVKD. CDR3 amino acids: CAISRPPSILRNEQFF. CDR3 nucleotides: TGTGCCATCAGTCGACCACCTTCCATATTACGCAATGAGCAGTTCTTC.

This chain links TRBV5-1 with TRBJ1-1; D uncertain. Germline CDR1 SGHRS, CDR2 YFSETQ. V was cut by 2 bases and J by 6 bases, with 11 bases left in between. The CDR3 is 13 amino acids. CDR3 region: CASSFEGSPEAFF. CDR3 in DNA: TGCGCCAGCAGCTTTGAAGGCTCACCTGAAGCTTTCTTT.

In nucleotides, the CDR3 is TGTGCCAGCAGTGAGTTCTTTTCTGGGGCAGCCATGAACACTGAAGCTTTCTTT. Its translation is CASSEFFSGAAMNTEAFF. V is TRBV6-4 and J is TRBJ1-1; tentative D call: TRBD1 (5 bases). Trimming shortened V by 3 bases and J by 0 bases, and 20 bases separated the two germline ends. Germline CDR1 and CDR2: MRHNA and SNTAGT. The CDR3 covers 18 residues.

The chain carries TRBV4-2 and TRBJ1-2; no definite D call. The CDR3 contains 14 residues. V dropped 0 bases and J dropped 8 bases, with 13 bases sitting between them. Germline V gives CDR1 LGHNA, CDR2 YNFKEQ. CDR3 sequence: CASSQETPTWGYTF. DNA of the CDR3: TGTGCCAGCAGCCAAGAGACACCAACGTGGGGCTACACCTTC.

The chain uses TRBV10-3 and TRBJ2-1; no clear D. CDR3 length: 12 residues. CDR1 ENHRY and CDR2 SYGVKD come from the germline V gene. V was pared by 2 bases and J by 10 bases, with 9 bases between. CDR3 in DNA: TGTGCCATCAGTGAGCCTCGAAGGGAGCAGTTCTTC. Translated, it gives CAISEPRREQFF.

V usage is TRBV7-9 and J usage is TRBJ2-1; TRBD2 matches 8 bases. The CDR3 is 15 amino acids. Germline V gene sequence: CDR1 SEHNR, CDR2 FQNEAQ (reference sequence). The V gene end was trimmed by 5 bases and the J gene end by 6 bases; junction bases not matched to a gene: 9. The CDR3, as DNA: TGTGCCAGCAGCCGACCGGGAGGGCAAGGCAATGAGCAGTTCTTC. Protein: CASSRPGGQGNEQFF.

The genes are TRBV7-2 and TRBJ2-5; 9 positions agree with TRBD2. Germline V gene data show CDR1 as SGHTA and CDR2 as FQGNSA. The CDR3 contains 18 residues. V shed 5 bases and J 2 bases; nucleotides not matched to a gene: 15. The CDR3 DNA reads as TGTGCCAGCAGCCCGAGGCCAATCCCTAGCGGGAAGCAAGAGACCCAGTACTTC. Translated: CASSPRPIPSGKQETQYF. Using reference TRBV7-2 and TRBJ2-5 for the parts outside the CDR3, the full variable domain is GAGVSQSPSNKVTEKGKDVELRCDPISGHTALYWYRQSLGQGLEFLIYFQGNSAPDKSGLPSDRFSAERTGGSVSTLTIQRTQQEDSAVYLCASSPRPIPSGKQETQYFGPGTRLLVL.

The rearrangement uses TRBV7-3 and TRBJ2-3; TRBD2 agrees at 7 bases. The CDR3 is made up of 15 amino acids. Germline CDR1 SGHTA, CDR2 FQGTGA. Trimming took 1 base from V and 3 from J; bases not matched to a gene: 4. CDR3 in amino acids: CASSLIASGTDTQYF. The CDR3 bases are TGTGCCAGCAGCTTAATCGCTAGCGGAACAGATACGCAGTATTTT.

This clone was recorded only once. The V call is TRBV6-5, the J call TRBJ2-2; TRBD1 might be the D (6 bases). This CDR3 region has 15 residues. Germline lookup yields CDR1 MNHEY and CDR2 SVGAGI. Deletions cut 5 bases from V and 2 bases from J, with 12 bases between. The CDR3 sequence: CASSLQGPNTGELFF. The DNA of the CDR3 is TGTGCCAGCAGTCTACAGGGCCCTAACACCGGGGAGCTGTTTTTT.

The chain links TRBV5-6 to TRBJ2-3; TRBD2 matches at 13 bases. CDR1 and CDR2 (germline): SGHDT, YYEEEE. The V gene end was trimmed by 4 bases and the J gene end by 6 bases; junction bases not matched to a gene: 8. The CDR3 consists of 16 residues. As DNA, the CDR3 is TGTGCCAGCAGCGAAACTAGCGGGGGGGCCGAGGATACGCAGTATTTT. This gives the protein CASSETSGGAEDTQYF.

The V gene is TRBV11-3, the J gene TRBJ2-1, with 8 bases fitting TRBD2. Unmatched junction bases numbered 6, after V lost 5 bases and J lost 6 bases. The CDR3 is 14 amino acids. The V gene's germline CDR1 is SGHNT and CDR2 YENEEA. The CDR3 is CASSTSGGFNEQFF. The CDR3 nucleotides are TGTGCCAGCAGCACTAGCGGAGGTTTCAATGAGCAGTTCTTC.